The 17 T cell receptor beta chains reported below all come from one sample, sequenced in a study of cytomegalovirus exposure and HLA in healthy donors. Researchers ran the PCR with 60 Vbeta and 13 Jbeta primers. The repertoire was sequenced with immunoSEQ multiplex PCR; TCRdb's copy has only in-frame clones and lacks some. This sample has about 150,000 clones, with around 84% found just once. The specimen sequenced was PBMCs. These receptors were taken from a woman in her late teens or twenties in good health and CMV-seronegative.

J is TRBJ1-4 and V is TRBV4-3, with 9 bases fitting TRBD1. Germline V gene lookup returns CDR1 LGHNA and CDR2 YSLEER. V lost 3 bases to trimming and J lost 7 bases; unmatched junction nucleotides: 6. CDR3 length: 15 amino acids. CDR3 in amino acids: CASSQATGGSEKLFF. In DNA, the CDR3 is TGCGCCAGCAGCCAGGCGACAGGGGGAAGTGAAAAACTGTTTTTT.

The rearrangement links TRBV19 to TRBJ1-3, with TRBD1 identical over 8 bases. CDR1 and CDR2 (germline): LNHDA, SQIVND (reference sequence). Unmatched junction bases numbered 17, after V lost 10 bases and J lost 3 bases. The CDR3 extends over 17 amino acids. The CDR3 protein is CATKKPRTGLGGNTIYF. The CDR3, as DNA: TGTGCCACCAAGAAACCCCGGACAGGGCTGGGTGGAAACACCATATATTTT.

This sequence joins TRBV10-3 and TRBJ2-5, with D uncertain. CDR1 is ENHRY and CDR2 is SYGVKD in the germline V gene. The CDR3 consists of 11 residues. Trimming cost V 6 bases and J 4 bases, with 6 bases left between them. CDR3 DNA: TGTGCCATCAGCCACGGAGAGACCCAGTACTTC. Its protein product is CAISHGETQYF.

This clone was detected only a few times. The rearrangement links TRBV4-1 to TRBJ1-4; D ambiguous. This CDR3 is built from 15 residues. Looked up from germline, CDR1 is MGHRA and CDR2 is YSYEKL. V was trimmed by 3 bases and J by 0 bases, leaving 8 bases between them. CDR3 residues: CASSQRPATNEKLFF. The CDR3 DNA reads as TGCGCCAGCAGCCAGAGGCCGGCAACTAATGAAAAACTGTTTTTT.

This clone occurred a few times. The chain carries TRBV27 and TRBJ1-2; 7 positions match TRBD1. In germline, CDR1 is MNHEY, CDR2 SMNVEV (reference sequence). The V segment lost 3 bases and the J segment 7 bases; nucleotides outside the gene matches: 8. CDR3 length equals 14 residues. CDR3 DNA sequence: TGTGCCAGCAGTTTGGTAAGGGGGCGAAGTGGCTACACCTTC. Protein product: CASSLVRGRSGYTF.

The CDR3 DNA is TGTGCCAGCAGTGAGCCCCCTGGCACCCAGTACTTC. The encoded protein is CASSEPPGTQYF. The genes are TRBV25-1 and TRBJ2-5, with no clear D. Deletions cut 3 bases from V and 8 bases from J, with 10 bases between. The length of the CDR3 is 12 residues. Germline CDR1 is MGHDK and CDR2 is SYGVNS.

The V gene is TRBV27, the J gene TRBJ2-3; possible D gene TRBD2, 5 bases. The germline V and J ends were trimmed by 5 bases and 4 bases, with 25 bases remaining between them. Germline V lookup: CDR1 MNHEY, CDR2 SMNVEV (reference sequence). The CDR3 spans 18 residues. CDR3 loop: CASSPLRVGYGSPDTQYF. The CDR3 bases are TGTGCCAGCAGTCCCTTAAGGGTTGGGTATGGGAGCCCAGATACGCAGTATTTT.

The chain combines TRBV5-1 with TRBJ1-4, with a weak D call TRBD1 (6 bases). The length of the CDR3 is 14 residues. Between the trimmed V and J ends, which lost 1 base and 8 bases, there was a span of 12 bases. Looked up from germline, CDR1 is SGHRS and CDR2 is YFSETQ. This chain's CDR3 is CASSLTGTEEKLFF. CDR3 DNA: TGCGCCAGCAGCTTGACAGGGACGGAGGAAAAACTGTTTTTT.

This clone was seen once. V and J are TRBV4-1 and TRBJ2-1, with 7 nucleotides matching TRBD2. Germline lookup yields CDR1 MGHRA and CDR2 YSYEKL. The CDR3 runs 15 residues. Trimming removed 8 bases from V and 3 bases from J; junction bases left unmatched: 10. This chain's CDR3 is CASGERGDYYNEQFF. In nucleotides, the CDR3 is TGCGCCAGCGGGGAGCGGGGAGACTACTACAATGAGCAGTTCTTC.

In DNA form, the CDR3 reads TGTGCCAGCAGCTCCGACCCTGTCAGGGAAGTCACCAACGAGCAGTACTTC. Translating it yields CASSSDPVREVTNEQYF. The chain couples TRBV5-6 to TRBJ2-7, with a weak D call TRBD1 (5 bases). The length of the CDR3 is 17 residues. The V end was cut by 3 bases, the J end by 5 bases, with 24 bases between. CDR1 and CDR2 (germline): SGHDT, YYEEEE.

The genes are TRBV27 and TRBJ1-2, with D tentatively TRBD1 (6 bases). In germline, CDR1 is MNHEY, CDR2 SMNVEV (reference sequence). V was trimmed by 3 bases and J by 4 bases, leaving 15 bases between them. This CDR3 comprises 15 residues. The CDR3 coding sequence is TGTGCCAGCAGTTTCTCTGACAGGCCGGGCTATGGCTACACCTTC. This codes for CASSFSDRPGYGYTF.

The chain carries TRBV11-2 and TRBJ2-3; D perhaps matches TRBD2 (6 bases). The V gene's germline CDR1 is SGHAT and CDR2 FQNNGV. CDR3 length: 17 amino acids. The V gene lost 0 bases and the J gene lost 2 bases, with 15 bases spanning the gap. The CDR3: CASSLDHAGPFTDTQYF. The CDR3, as DNA: TGTGCCAGCAGCTTAGACCATGCGGGGCCATTCACAGATACGCAGTATTTT.

This chain uses TRBV11-2 with TRBJ1-2; 10 bases match TRBD1. The CDR3 is made up of 14 amino acids. From germline, CDR1 is SGHAT and CDR2 FQNNGV. V gave up 5 bases and J gave up 8 bases; unmatched junction bases: 8. The CDR3 DNA follows: TGTGCCAGCAGCGCCTCCGGGACAGGGGACGGCTACACCTTC. Its translation: CASSASGTGDGYTF.

The chain couples TRBV19 to TRBJ2-6; TRBD2 agrees at 10 bases. CDR3 length: 19 residues. From germline, CDR1 is LNHDA and CDR2 SQIVND (reference sequence). The J segment lost 2 bases and the V segment lost 1 base, leaving 8 bases of the junction unmatched. CDR3 loop: CASSIGVGLAGAGANVLTF. CDR3 nucleotide sequence: TGTGCCAGTAGTATAGGAGTAGGTCTAGCGGGAGCTGGGGCCAACGTCCTGACTTTC.

The genes are TRBV5-1 and TRBJ2-7, with D maybe TRBD2 (6 bases). Looked up from germline, CDR1 is SGHRS and CDR2 is YFSETQ. V was clipped by 6 bases and J by 0 bases, with 13 bases between them. CDR3 length: 14 amino acids. The CDR3 protein is CASNLGGDSYEQYF. CDR3 nucleotides: TGCGCCAGCAATCTTGGCGGGGACTCCTACGAGCAGTACTTC.

J is TRBJ1-5 and V is TRBV2; D is perhaps TRBD1 (5 bases). Deletions cut 4 bases from V and 6 bases from J, with 10 bases between. From germline, CDR1 is SNHLY and CDR2 FYNNEI. CDR3 length: 13 amino acids. The CDR3 is CASSVQGGQPQHF. The CDR3 DNA sequence: TGTGCCAGCAGTGTCCAGGGAGGTCAGCCCCAGCATTTT.

The chain is built from TRBV5-1 and TRBJ1-3; no firm D call. V was shortened by 4 bases and J by 5 bases, with 16 bases between the two germline ends. The germline V gene encodes CDR1 SGHRS and CDR2 YFSETQ. CDR3 size: 15 residues. CDR3 DNA sequence: TGCGCCAGCAGCCAGCAGGAGGGTGGTAGAAACACCATATATTTT. It is translated as CASSQQEGGRNTIYF.